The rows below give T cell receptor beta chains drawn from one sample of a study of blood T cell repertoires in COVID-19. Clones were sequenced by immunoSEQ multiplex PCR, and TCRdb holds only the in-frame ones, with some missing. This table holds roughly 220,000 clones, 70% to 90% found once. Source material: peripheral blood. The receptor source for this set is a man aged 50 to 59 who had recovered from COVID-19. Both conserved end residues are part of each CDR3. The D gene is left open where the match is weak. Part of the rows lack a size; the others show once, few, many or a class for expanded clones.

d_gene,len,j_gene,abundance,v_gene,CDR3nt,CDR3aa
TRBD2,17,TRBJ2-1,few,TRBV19,TGTGCCAGTAGTCCTCTGGGAGCGGGAGGCCACAACGCTGAGCAGTTCTTC,CASSPLGAGGHNAEQFF
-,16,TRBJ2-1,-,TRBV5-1,TGCGCCAGCAGCTTGGAAGGCAGGGTTGATTACAATGAGCAGTTCTTC,CASSLEGRVDYNEQFF
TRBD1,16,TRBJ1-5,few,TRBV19,TGTGCCAGTAGTCCCCCGGGCAGGGGGGGCAATCAGCCCCAGCATTTT,CASSPPGRGGNQPQHF
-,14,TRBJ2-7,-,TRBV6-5,TGTGCCAGTTATCTAAGGGGAGGAGCCTACGAGCAGTACTTC,CASYLRGGAYEQYF
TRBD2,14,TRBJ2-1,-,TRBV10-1,TGCGCCAGCAGTGAATTGGGACTACCCAATGAGCAGTTCTTC,CASSELGLPNEQFF
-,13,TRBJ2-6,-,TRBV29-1,TGCAGCGGCACAGGGCCTGGGGCCAACGTCCTGACTTTC,CSGTGPGANVLTF
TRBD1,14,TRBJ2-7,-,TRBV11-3,TGTGCCAGCAGCTTAGATGGAGACAGGGCCAAGCAGTACTTC,CASSLDGDRAKQYF
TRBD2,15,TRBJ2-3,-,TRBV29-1,TGCAGCGTTGAAAGACTAGCCCCGAACACAGATACGCAGTATTTT,CSVERLAPNTDTQYF
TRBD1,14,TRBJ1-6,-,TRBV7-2,TGTGCCAGCAGCTACCGGGACAGGCCTTCACCCCTCCACTTT,CASSYRDRPSPLHF
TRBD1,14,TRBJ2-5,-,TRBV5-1,TGCGCCAGCAGCTTAGCCAGGGGGCCAGAGACCCAGTACTTC,CASSLARGPETQYF
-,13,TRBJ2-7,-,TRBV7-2,TGTGCCAGCAGCTTAGCGGCTCCTTACGAGCAGTACTTC,CASSLAAPYEQYF
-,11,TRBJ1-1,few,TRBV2,TGTGCCAGCAGCCTGGATGGGGAGGCTTTCTTT,CASSLDGEAFF
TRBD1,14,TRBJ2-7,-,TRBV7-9,TGTGCCAGCAGCTCGATCGGGACAGGGGCCGAGCAGTACTTC,CASSSIGTGAEQYF
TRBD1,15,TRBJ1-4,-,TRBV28,TGTGCCAGCAGTTTAGGGGGACAGGGTAATGAAAAACTGTTTTTT,CASSLGGQGNEKLFF
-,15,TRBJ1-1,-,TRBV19,TGTGCCAGTACTATAGGACAGATCATGAACACTGAAGCTTTCTTT,CASTIGQIMNTEAFF
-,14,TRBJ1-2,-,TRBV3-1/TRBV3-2,TGTGCCAGCAGCCATTCGGCGGCTAACTATGGCTACACCTTC,CASSHSAANYGYTF